The clone carrying this TCR beta chain was counted at least ten times. Its matching antigen is unknown. Researchers built TCR beta libraries using quantitative 5'-RACE with molecular barcodes. In TCRdb, the 5' RACE reads were re-called with MiXCR into one record per CDR3 protein. The repertoire holds roughly 120,000 distinct CDR3 sequences, 7% seen once, with 12% in the top ten. This specimen comes from a study of CD8 T cells in ankylosing spondylitis. Study results and limitations: Relatively scarce in peripheral blood, disease-linked clones were CD8+. In ankylosing spondylitis blood, a motif of eight highly homologous TCR beta variants appeared characteristic. The clones that were linked to disease were reported to be significantly enriched in matched synovial fluid samples from ankylosing spondylitis patients.

The V end was cut by 7 bases, the J end by 6 bases, with 14 bases between. Germline V gene lookup returns CDR1 KGHDR and CDR2 SFDVKD. The CDR3 totals 14 residues. The specimen sequenced was blood, either unsorted or a sorted T cell fraction (not recorded which). The chain employs TRBV24-1 and TRBJ2-2; perhaps D is TRBD1 or TRBD2 (5 bases each). The clonotype originates from a male donor with ankylosing spondylitis or in good health (not recorded which). The CDR3 reads CATSGPLGPGELFF. The CDR3 DNA reads as TGTGCCACCAGCGGACCACTGGGACCCGGGGAGCTGTTTTTT.